This T cell receptor (beta chain) was documented in a study of lymphopenia after photon versus proton radiotherapy. CDR1 and CDR2 (germline): SNHLY, FYNNEI. This CDR3 spans 15 amino acids. Trimming took 4 bases from V and 6 from J; bases not matched to a gene: 3. Some clones are missing from TCRdb's copy, which holds only in-frame ones; the method was immunoSEQ multiplex PCR. The sample holds around 29,000 clones; over 75% are singletons and the top ten take roughly 15%. This material consisted of peripheral blood, taken from a patient treated with proton-based radiotherapy. This sequence originates from a woman in her 70s with pancreatic cancer. V and J are TRBV2 and TRBJ2-1; 13 positions match TRBD2. CDR3: CASSVGLAGANEQFF. CDR3 bases: TGTGCCAGCAGTGTCGGACTAGCGGGAGCCAATGAGCAGTTCTTC.